One and the same sample provided the 29 T cell receptor beta chains below, sequenced in a study of cytomegalovirus exposure and HLA in healthy donors. Produced via immunoSEQ multiplex PCR; TCRdb's table is partial and in-frame only. The repertoire consists of about 220,000 clones, with 65% to 85% occurring once and the leading ten covering roughly an eighth. Material: PBMCs. The receptors were sampled from a woman aged 25 to 39 in good health and CMV-seropositive.

This clone turned up a few times. The rearrangement uses TRBV6-4 and TRBJ2-1; perhaps D is TRBD1 or TRBD2 (6 bases each). Trimming pared 4 bases from V and 7 bases from J, leaving 14 bases between. This CDR3 has 14 residues. The V gene's germline CDR1 is MRHNA and CDR2 SNTAGT. The CDR3, as DNA: TGTGCCAGCAGTGTAGAGGGGGGAAGGAATGAGCAGTTCTTC. Translating gives CASSVEGGRNEQFF.

The rearrangement uses TRBV19 and TRBJ1-2; 7 nucleotides match TRBD1. The V segment lost 5 bases and the J segment 6 bases; nucleotides outside the gene matches: 6. Germline V CDR1 and CDR2: LNHDA, SQIVND (reference sequence). This CDR3 has 13 residues. CDR3 in amino acids: CASSPQGGDGYTF. The CDR3 bases are TGTGCCAGTAGTCCCCAGGGGGGGGATGGCTACACCTTC.

The chain links TRBV28 to TRBJ1-2; 7 bases line up with TRBD1. The CDR3 length is 16 residues. Germline V lookup: CDR1 MDHEN, CDR2 SYDVKM. V was pared by 4 bases and J by 4 bases, with 12 bases of the junction left unmatched. CDR3 sequence: CASSSTLQGNSYGYTF. The CDR3 nucleotides are TGTGCCAGCAGTTCAACCTTACAGGGGAATAGCTATGGCTACACCTTC.

This rearrangement joins TRBV2 to TRBJ2-6; TRBD1 aligns across 10 bases. CDR3 length equals 21 residues. Germline-derived CDR1 and CDR2 are SNHLY and FYNNEI. With 2 bases clipped from V and 0 bases from J, the junction kept 13 bases outside the gene matches. The CDR3 nucleotides are TGTGCCAGCAGTGAAACCCGGACAGGGGGACCTAATATCTCTGGGGCCAACGTCCTGACTTTC. Protein sequence: CASSETRTGGPNISGANVLTF. Drawing the rest from reference TRBV2 and TRBJ2-6, the complete variable domain is EPEVTQTPSHQVTQMGQEVILRCVPISNHLYFYWYRQILGQKVEFLVSFYNNEISEKSEIFDDQFSVERPDGSNFTLKIRSTKLEDSAMYFCASSETRTGGPNISGANVLTFGAGSRLTVL.

Points on this clone: Additional DNA sequences in this sample encode the identical CDR3. This sequence joins TRBV5-1 and TRBJ2-7, with a possible D match to TRBD2 (6 bases). The CDR3 loop spans 13 amino acids. The ends were cut back, 5 bases at V and 1 base at J, with 10 bases in the middle. Looked up from germline, CDR1 is SGHRS and CDR2 is YFSETQ. The CDR3 loop reads CASREGSSYEQYF. CDR3 DNA sequence: TGCGCCAGCAGGGAGGGATCGTCCTACGAGCAGTACTTC.

This chain connects TRBV27 to TRBJ2-1, with 8 bases matching TRBD2. Germline V gives CDR1 MNHEY, CDR2 SMNVEV (reference sequence). CDR3 size: 13 residues. V was clipped by 6 bases and J by 5 bases; unmatched bases: 3. Here the CDR3 DNA reads TGTGCCAGCAGAACTAGCGGTAACAATGAGCAGTTCTTC. This gives the protein CASRTSGNNEQFF.

V and J are TRBV30 and TRBJ2-7; no clear D gene. V lost 0 bases, J lost 7 bases, and 13 bases lay in between. This CDR3 has 13 residues. CDR1 GTSNPN and CDR2 SVGIG come from the germline V gene (reference sequence). The CDR3 loop is CAWSVPPGAEQYF. CDR3 DNA sequence: TGTGCCTGGAGTGTACCCCCAGGAGCGGAGCAGTACTTC.

Of note for this clone: The sample holds other DNA sequences that translate to the same CDR3. The chain employs TRBV27 and TRBJ1-5; D is uncertain. The CDR3 is 12 amino acids. From germline, CDR1 is MNHEY and CDR2 SMNVEV (reference sequence). The V end lost 8 bases, the J end lost 1 base, and 6 bases lay between the germline ends. The chain's CDR3 is CASGRSNQPQHF. The CDR3 DNA sequence: TGTGCCAGCGGGCGGAGCAATCAGCCCCAGCATTTT.

The V gene is TRBV4-2, the J gene TRBJ1-5, with TRBD1 as a possible D gene (5 bases). CDR3 size: 15 residues. CDR1 is LGHNA and CDR2 is YNFKEQ in the germline V gene. Trimming shortened V by 0 bases and J by 2 bases, and 8 bases separated the two germline ends. The DNA for the CDR3 is TGTGCCAGCAGCCAAGAAGGGACTGGCAATCAGCCCCAGCATTTT. Amino acid sequence: CASSQEGTGNQPQHF.

The chain employs TRBV5-1 and TRBJ2-5, with D possibly matching TRBD1 (5 bases). CDR1 and CDR2 from the germline V gene are SGHRS and YFSETQ. The CDR3 runs 16 residues. V lost 4 bases and J 2 bases, leaving 18 bases between the germline ends. The CDR3 here is CASSPRGNGYQETQYF. CDR3 bases: TGCGCCAGCAGCCCAAGGGGAAACGGATATCAAGAGACCCAGTACTTC.

In its sample, this clone was seen once. V usage is TRBV25-1 and J usage is TRBJ2-7, with D possibly matching TRBD2 (5 bases). From germline, CDR1 is MGHDK and CDR2 SYGVNS. This CDR3 is built from 18 residues. Trimming shortened V by 6 bases and J by 3 bases, and 27 bases separated the two germline ends. The CDR3 bases are TGTGCCAGCAGCCTAAATGGGATCCGGGCAGACTATAACTACGAGCAGTACTTC. Protein sequence: CASSLNGIRADYNYEQYF.

The CDR3 region has the DNA TGTGCCAGCAGATACCGAGGACAGGGGGCCGGTGGCTACACCTTC. Translating it yields CASRYRGQGAGGYTF. The chain employs TRBV28 and TRBJ1-2, with 11 bases fitting TRBD1. From germline, CDR1 is MDHEN and CDR2 SYDVKM. J gave up 7 bases and V 6 bases, and 10 bases lay outside the gene matches. The CDR3 spans 15 residues.

The chain has TRBV13 and TRBJ1-3; D ambiguous. Germline-derived CDR1 and CDR2 are PRHDT and FYEKMQ (reference sequence). Trimming removed 4 bases at V and 0 bases at J, with 13 bases between. The CDR3 runs 16 residues. The CDR3 DNA is TGTGCCAGCAGCTCCTCTCGGACGGGCTCTGGAAACACCATATATTTT. It encodes CASSSSRTGSGNTIYF. The variable domain in full, with the rest retrieved from reference TRBV13 and TRBJ1-3, is AAGVIQSPRHLIKEKRETATLKCYPIPRHDTVYWYQQGPGQDPQFLISFYEKMQSDKGSIPDRFSAQQFSDYHSELNMSSLELGDSALYFCASSSSRTGSGNTIYFGEGSWLTVV.

The DNA for the CDR3 is TGCGCCAGCAGCGGTGGGACAGGCACCTACGAGCAGTACTTC. This encodes CASSGGTGTYEQYF. V gene TRBV5-1 combines with J gene TRBJ2-7; TRBD1 matches at 8 bases. The trim removed 4 bases at V and 2 bases at J, leaving 5 bases unmatched. CDR3 size: 14 residues. Germline CDR1 and CDR2: SGHRS and YFSETQ.

The V gene is TRBV30, the J gene TRBJ2-1, with 8 bases lining up with TRBD1. From germline, CDR1 is GTSNPN and CDR2 SVGIG (reference sequence). CDR3 length: 13 residues. Trimming removed 2 bases from V and 6 bases from J; junction bases left unmatched: 3. This CDR3 reads CAWSRDRPNEQFF. The CDR3 DNA follows: TGTGCCTGGAGTCGGGACAGGCCCAATGAGCAGTTCTTC.

The V and J genes are TRBV2 and TRBJ2-5; D unresolved. Per germline, CDR1 SNHLY and CDR2 FYNNEI. CDR3 length: 12 residues. Trimming cost V 4 bases and J 10 bases, with 13 bases left between them. The DNA for the CDR3 is TGTGCCAGCAGTGTTCTAATGGTGGGCCAGTACTTC. Residues: CASSVLMVGQYF.

Concerning this clone: Germline and junction disagree at one end, which may indicate a read error. The J gene is TRBJ1-1, the V gene TRBV14; tentatively, D is TRBD1 (5 bases). Germline CDR1 reads SGHDN; CDR2 reads FVKESK. This CDR3 has 16 residues. The CDR3 DNA is TGCGCCAGCAGCCGCGACAGACGGGGTATGAACACTGAAGCTTTCTTT. It yields the protein CASSRDRRGMNTEAFF.

The chain employs TRBV6-1 and TRBJ2-7, with D perhaps TRBD2 (7 bases). CDR1 and CDR2 from the germline V gene are MNHNS and SASEGT. CDR3 length: 14 residues. V was shortened by 6 bases and J by 3 bases, with 15 bases between the two germline ends. Here the CDR3 DNA reads TGTGCCAGCAGGGCACGGGGGGCGGGCTACGAGCAGTACTTC. Its protein is CASRARGAGYEQYF.

This chain joins TRBV18 and TRBJ2-7; D is tentatively TRBD1 or TRBD2 (5 bases each). The V gene lost 3 bases and the J gene lost 0 bases, with 12 bases spanning the gap. The CDR3 runs to 15 residues. The germline gives CDR1 KGHSH, CDR2 LQKENI. The CDR3 DNA sequence: TGTGCCAGCTCACCGAAAGGGGACGGCTCCTACGAGCAGTACTTC. Translation: CASSPKGDGSYEQYF.

The V call is TRBV5-1, the J call TRBJ2-3; 7 nucleotides match TRBD2. This CDR3 contains 16 residues. CDR1 is SGHRS, CDR2 YFSETQ, per germline. J lost 0 bases, V lost 0 bases, and 4 bases had no gene match. CDR3 in DNA: TGCGCCAGCAGCTTGGGTAGCGGGCCTAGCACAGATACGCAGTATTTT. Translated, it gives CASSLGSGPSTDTQYF. Full variable domain (remainder filled in from reference TRBV5-1 and TRBJ2-3): KAGVTQTPRYLIKTRGQQVTLSCSPISGHRSVSWYQQTPGQGLQFLFEYFSETQRNKGNFPGRFSGRQFSNSRSEMNVSTLELGDSALYLCASSLGSGPSTDTQYFGPGTRLTVL.

Only one count was recorded for this clone. This rearrangement joins TRBV19 to TRBJ1-2, with D possibly TRBD1 on 6 matching bases. Germline V CDR1 and CDR2: LNHDA, SQIVND (reference sequence). The CDR3 has 14 amino acids. V was cut by 5 bases and J by 4 bases, with 14 bases left in between. CDR3 sequence (DNA): TGTGCCAGTAGTGAGGGGGGTCCCTTCTATGGCTACACCTTC. This encodes CASSEGGPFYGYTF.

This clone was seen a few times. The V and J genes are TRBV4-2 and TRBJ1-4, with D possibly being TRBD1 (5 bases). Germline assignment: CDR1 LGHNA and CDR2 YNFKEQ. The V and J ends lost 0 bases and 7 bases respectively, with 6 bases between them. CDR3 size: 13 residues. CDR3 sequence: CASSQDGGEKLFF. CDR3 in DNA: TGTGCCAGCAGCCAAGATGGGGGTGAAAAACTGTTTTTT.

The rearrangement uses TRBV4-1 and TRBJ2-1; tentative D call: TRBD1 (5 bases). Germline V gene sequence: CDR1 MGHRA, CDR2 YSYEKL. The CDR3 consists of 14 residues. Trimming took off 3 bases at V and 5 bases at J, with 11 bases between the two ends. The CDR3 DNA reads TGCGCCAGCAGCCACAGGGTAAGCAACAATGAGCAGTTCTTC. This encodes CASSHRVSNNEQFF.

The rearrangement joins TRBV5-1 to TRBJ2-1, with unresolved D. Trimming cost V 4 bases and J 8 bases, with 13 bases left between them. Per the germline V gene, CDR1 is SGHRS and CDR2 is YFSETQ. The CDR3 length is 13 residues. The CDR3 sequence is CASSKGKLDEQFF. The CDR3 coding sequence is TGCGCCAGCAGCAAAGGAAAACTCGATGAGCAGTTCTTC.

The chain combines TRBV11-2 with TRBJ2-1; no reliable D call. The CDR3 loop spans 15 amino acids. Germline CDR1 SGHAT, CDR2 FQNNGV. Trimming cost V 1 base and J 5 bases, with 12 bases left between them. For the CDR3, the DNA is TGTGCCAGCAGCTTAGGCGCAGTGGCGGACAATGAGCAGTTCTTC. This codes for CASSLGAVADNEQFF.

The chain joins TRBV29-1 to TRBJ2-7; the D gene could be TRBD1 or TRBD2 (5 bases each). The CDR3 totals 13 residues. The germline CDR1 and CDR2 sequences are SQVTM and ANQGSEA. With 6 bases removed from V and 1 base from J, the gap between germline ends came to 13 bases. CDR3 sequence (DNA): TGCAGCGTAGCCACGGGACGATCCTACGAGCAGTACTTC. The encoded protein is CSVATGRSYEQYF.

This clone was detected only once. The V call is TRBV28, the J call TRBJ1-1; TRBD1 might be the D (5 bases). The CDR3 extends over 12 amino acids. Germline lookup yields CDR1 MDHEN and CDR2 SYDVKM. Trimming took off 7 bases at V and 7 bases at J, with 13 bases between the two ends. CDR3 sequence reads: CASIRDSDEAFF. The DNA of the CDR3 is TGTGCCAGCATTCGTGACAGCGATGAAGCTTTCTTT.

The rearrangement links TRBV6-5 to TRBJ2-7, with D maybe TRBD1 (6 bases). The CDR3 runs to 13 residues. CDR1 and CDR2 (germline): MNHEY, SVGAGI. Trimming removed 4 bases at V and 5 bases at J, with 12 bases between. The DNA for the CDR3 is TGTGCCAGCAGTTTAGCGAGGGGGAACGAGCAGTACTTC. Amino acids: CASSLARGNEQYF.

J is TRBJ1-2 and V is TRBV5-1; 8 positions match TRBD1. The ends lost 0 bases at V and 5 bases at J; junction bases unmatched: 6. Germline values: CDR1 SGHRS, CDR2 YFSETQ. The CDR3 loop spans 15 amino acids. The CDR3 loop reads CASSLEGQGGYGYTF. CDR3 nucleotide sequence: TGCGCCAGCAGCTTGGAAGGACAGGGTGGTTATGGCTACACCTTC. Full variable domain (outside the CDR3, taken from reference TRBV5-1 and TRBJ1-2): KAGVTQTPRYLIKTRGQQVTLSCSPISGHRSVSWYQQTPGQGLQFLFEYFSETQRNKGNFPGRFSGRQFSNSRSEMNVSTLELGDSALYLCASSLEGQGGYGYTFGSGTRLTVV.